A single sample gave rise to the 27 T cell receptor beta chains below, sequenced in a study of T cell responses to AZD1222 COVID-19 vaccine. Measured with immunoSEQ multiplex PCR; TCRdb has only the in-frame clones, and not every one. The profile shows some 110,000 clones, 70% to 90% of them singletons. Sample: peripheral blood, taken on day 0 of MenACWY control vaccination. All receptors come from an adult in good health.

J is TRBJ1-3 and V is TRBV7-9; possible D gene TRBD1, 6 bases. CDR3 length: 14 amino acids. CDR1 and CDR2 (germline): SEHNR, FQNEAQ (reference sequence). V was pared by 7 bases and J by 2 bases, with 12 bases between. The CDR3 nucleotides read TGTGCCAGCACACAGGGTTTTGCTGGAAACACCATATATTTT. Translation gives CASTQGFAGNTIYF.

V and J are TRBV10-3 and TRBJ1-2; possibly TRBD1 for D (6 bases). This CDR3 is built from 14 residues. Trimming removed 7 bases at V and 0 bases at J, with 12 bases between. Per the germline V gene, CDR1 is ENHRY and CDR2 is SYGVKD. CDR3 residues: CAINRDNTNYGYTF. The CDR3 DNA reads as TGTGCCATCAACCGGGACAACACTAACTATGGCTACACCTTC.

V gene TRBV30 combines with J gene TRBJ1-1, with D uncertain. The CDR3 spans 11 residues. CDR1 and CDR2 from the germline V gene are GTSNPN and SVGIG (reference sequence). V was pared by 2 bases and J by 0 bases, with 1 base between. This CDR3 is CAWSMNTEAFF. The DNA of the CDR3 is TGTGCCTGGAGTATGAACACTGAAGCTTTCTTT.

The rearrangement uses TRBV5-1 and TRBJ2-5; D gene uncertain. Germline loops: CDR1 SGHRS, CDR2 YFSETQ. This CDR3 is built from 13 residues. Trimming removed 5 bases from V and 3 bases from J, with 11 bases in between. The CDR3 region is CASSHGLKETQYF. The CDR3 region has the DNA TGCGCCAGCAGTCACGGTTTAAAAGAGACCCAGTACTTC.

The gene calls are TRBV4-3 and TRBJ2-1, with TRBD2 as a possible D gene (6 bases). The germline V gene has CDR1 LGHNA and CDR2 YSLEER. The V gene lost 5 bases and the J gene lost 8 bases, with 19 bases spanning the gap. There are 15 residues in the CDR3. CDR3 region: CASSTLGDPSDEQFF. DNA for the CDR3: TGCGCCAGCAGCACCCTAGGGGACCCTAGCGATGAGCAGTTCTTC.

This clone came up a few times. This chain links TRBV7-3 with TRBJ2-3; D is perhaps TRBD1 (5 bases). V lost 5 bases, J lost 2 bases, and 14 bases lay in between. There are 15 residues in the CDR3. Germline assignment: CDR1 SGHTA and CDR2 FQGTGA. CDR3 sequence: CASSPGIHFTDTQYF. CDR3 in DNA: TGTGCCAGCAGCCCAGGGATCCACTTCACAGATACGCAGTATTTT.

The CDR3 is CASSLWAGALYNEQFF. As DNA, the CDR3 is TGTGCCAGCAGCTTGTGGGCAGGGGCCCTCTACAATGAGCAGTTCTTC. The chain couples TRBV5-4 to TRBJ2-1; D possibly corresponds to TRBD1 (6 bases). From germline, CDR1 is SGHNT and CDR2 YYREEE (reference sequence). The CDR3 has 16 amino acids. The ends were cut back, 1 base at V and 3 bases at J, with 14 bases in the middle.

The chain carries TRBV5-1 and TRBJ2-5; D not certain. Germline lookup yields CDR1 SGHRS and CDR2 YFSETQ. The V and J ends lost 0 bases and 5 bases respectively, with 11 bases between them. The CDR3 consists of 14 residues. CDR3 sequence (DNA): TGCGCCAGCAGCTTGGCGGTGCAGAAGGAGACCCAGTACTTC. Encoded protein: CASSLAVQKETQYF.

The chain has TRBV7-2 and TRBJ2-3; D ambiguous. Germline assignment: CDR1 SGHTA and CDR2 FQGNSA. The CDR3 loop spans 14 amino acids. Trimming pared 1 base from V and 1 base from J, leaving 6 bases between. CDR3 sequence reads: CASSLVRGTDTQYF. CDR3 DNA sequence: TGTGCCAGCAGCTTAGTTAGGGGCACAGATACGCAGTATTTT.

The CDR3 coding sequence is TGTGCCACCAGCAGAGGCACCCGTCCGTCCGGGGAGCTGTTTTTT. Translated, it gives CATSRGTRPSGELFF. This rearrangement joins TRBV15 to TRBJ2-2; D not certain. The CDR3 runs to 15 residues. V was shortened by 1 base and J by 6 bases, with 12 bases between the two germline ends. Germline CDR1 LNHNV, CDR2 YYDKDF (reference sequence).

The chain uses TRBV3-1 (or the pseudogene TRBV3-2) and TRBJ1-6; weak D call: TRBD1 (5 bases). The CDR3 covers 15 residues. The germline V gene encodes CDR1 LGHDT and CDR2 YNNKEL (reference sequence). The V and J ends lost 2 bases and 3 bases respectively, with 8 bases between them. The CDR3 nucleotides are TGTGCCAGCAGCCAAAGGGGCGACTATAATTCACCCCTCCACTTT. Residues: CASSQRGDYNSPLHF.

The gene calls are TRBV7-2 and TRBJ1-2, with 7 bases matching TRBD1. V gave up 1 base and J gave up 2 bases; unmatched junction bases: 4. Germline CDR1 SGHTA, CDR2 FQGNSA. The CDR3 sequence is 15 residues long. CDR3 region: CASSLGATGNYGYTF. The CDR3 DNA is TGTGCCAGCAGCTTAGGGGCGACAGGGAACTATGGCTACACCTTC.

In its sample, this clone was seen a few times. The CDR3 spells CASSLLSGSLYGYTF. The CDR3 coding sequence is TGTGCCAGCAGTTTACTATCTGGTTCCCTCTACGGCTACACCTTC. V and J are TRBV28 and TRBJ1-2; D unresolved. Trimming pared 2 bases from V and 8 bases from J, leaving 18 bases between. Germline V gives CDR1 MDHEN, CDR2 SYDVKM. The CDR3 is 15 residues long.

The rearrangement uses TRBV7-9 and TRBJ2-1; D unresolved. V was clipped by 5 bases and J by 6 bases, with 8 bases between them. The CDR3 totals 12 residues. Germline loops: CDR1 SEHNR, CDR2 FQNEAQ (reference sequence). The CDR3 loop reads CASSQDFNEQFF. The CDR3, as DNA: TGTGCCAGCAGCCAGGATTTCAATGAGCAGTTCTTC.

The V call is TRBV28, the J call TRBJ1-4; D is unclear. The CDR3 covers 13 residues. The V and J ends lost 6 bases and 7 bases respectively, with 12 bases between them. Germline CDR1 is MDHEN and CDR2 is SYDVKM. CDR3 residues: CASRLGTSEKLFF. As DNA, the CDR3 is TGTGCCAGCAGACTTGGCACAAGTGAAAAACTGTTTTTT.

The chain is built from TRBV28 and TRBJ2-7; 8 bases fit TRBD2. The V gene's germline CDR1 is MDHEN and CDR2 SYDVKM. Unmatched junction bases numbered 8, after V lost 5 bases and J lost 2 bases. The CDR3 runs 15 residues. The CDR3 spells CASSPTGTRAYEQYF. CDR3 nucleotide sequence: TGTGCCAGCAGTCCGACCGGGACTAGGGCCTACGAGCAGTACTTC.

This chain connects TRBV3-1 (or the pseudogene TRBV3-2) to TRBJ2-2, with D perhaps matching TRBD1 (6 bases). The germline gives CDR1 LGHDT, CDR2 YNNKEL (reference sequence). Trimming stripped 3 bases from V and 7 bases from J, with 15 bases between. The CDR3 runs 15 residues. CDR3 bases: TGTGCCAGCAGCCAGGGCTGGGGGCGAGGCGGGGAGCTGTTTTTT. This translates into CASSQGWGRGGELFF.

This chain's CDR3 is CASSYMTATEETQYF. In nucleotides, the CDR3 is TGCGCCAGCAGCTACATGACAGCGACGGAGGAGACCCAGTACTTC. The chain uses TRBV5-1 and TRBJ2-5; D may be TRBD1 (5 bases). Deletions cut 3 bases from V and 5 bases from J, with 17 bases between. The V gene's germline CDR1 is SGHRS and CDR2 YFSETQ. CDR3 size: 15 residues.

The rearrangement links TRBV3-1 (or the pseudogene TRBV3-2) to TRBJ2-7; D may correspond to TRBD1 or TRBD2 (5 bases each). Germline-derived CDR1 and CDR2 are LGHDT and YNNKEL (reference sequence). This CDR3 comprises 13 residues. V was cut by 4 bases and J by 4 bases, with 11 bases left in between. The CDR3 loop reads CASSPGTEYEQYF. The CDR3 nucleotides read TGTGCCAGCAGCCCCGGGACGGAGTACGAGCAGTACTTC.

The V and J genes are TRBV7-3 and TRBJ1-6; TRBD1 matches at 8 bases. With V trimmed by 4 bases and J by 5 bases, 4 bases remained unmatched. Germline assignment: CDR1 SGHTA and CDR2 FQGTGA. CDR3 length: 15 residues. CDR3 amino acids: CASSSGTGDNSPLHF. DNA for the CDR3: TGTGCCAGCAGCTCGGGGACAGGAGATAATTCACCCCTCCACTTT.

The genes are TRBV7-9 and TRBJ1-2; 10 positions match TRBD1. With 3 bases clipped from V and 10 bases from J, the junction kept 11 bases outside the gene matches. The CDR3 consists of 15 residues. Germline CDR1 and CDR2: SEHNR and FQNEAQ (reference sequence). For the CDR3, the DNA is TGTGCCAGCAGCTTCCCGGGACAGGGGTCATCAGACTACACCTTC. Translation gives CASSFPGQGSSDYTF. Together with reference TRBV7-9 and TRBJ1-2, the CDR3 gives the full variable domain: DTGVSQNPRHKITKRGQNVTFRCDPISEHNRLYWYRQTLGQGPEFLTYFQNEAQLEKSRLLSDRFSAERPKGSFSTLEIQRTEQGDSAMYLCASSFPGQGSSDYTFGSGTRLTVV.

The gene calls are TRBV30 and TRBJ2-7, with a tentative D call TRBD2 (6 bases). This CDR3 region has 14 residues. Germline V lookup: CDR1 GTSNPN, CDR2 SVGIG (reference sequence). V was pared by 3 bases and J by 0 bases, with 12 bases between. The CDR3 DNA reads as TGTGCCTGGAGCGCCCGGGGGAGCTCCTACGAGCAGTACTTC. The encoded protein is CAWSARGSSYEQYF.

The chain employs TRBV6-2 or TRBV6-3 and TRBJ1-2, with D perhaps matching TRBD1 (5 bases). Germline V CDR1 and CDR2: MNHEY, SVGEGT. The CDR3 sequence is 16 residues long. V was trimmed by 6 bases and J by 3 bases, leaving 20 bases between them. CDR3 DNA: TGTGCCAGCAGCGAATCACTCCAGGGAAGAGACTATGGCTACACCTTC. It translates to CASSESLQGRDYGYTF.

This chain uses TRBV10-2 with TRBJ1-1; possible D gene TRBD1, 5 bases. This CDR3 is built from 15 residues. Trimming pared 2 bases from V and 1 base from J, leaving 11 bases between. Germline V gene sequence: CDR1 WSHSY, CDR2 SAAADI. The CDR3 protein is CASSEIGGTNTEAFF. CDR3 nucleotide sequence: TGCGCCAGCAGTGAGATTGGGGGGACGAACACTGAAGCTTTCTTT.

The chain employs TRBV4-3 and TRBJ1-2; 7 bases match TRBD1. This CDR3 comprises 15 residues. Trimming removed 0 bases from V and 3 bases from J; junction bases left unmatched: 4. Germline V gene data show CDR1 as LGHNA and CDR2 as YSLEER. The CDR3 sequence: CASSQDRGQYYGYTF. The CDR3 DNA sequence: TGCGCCAGCAGCCAAGACCGGGGACAGTACTATGGCTACACCTTC.

The V call is TRBV2, the J call TRBJ2-3; D is undetermined. The V and J ends lost 6 bases and 2 bases respectively, with 15 bases between them. Germline CDR1 SNHLY, CDR2 FYNNEI. CDR3 length: 15 residues. CDR3 loop: CASSPQPTTTDTQYF. The CDR3 nucleotides are TGTGCCAGCAGCCCTCAGCCCACCACCACAGATACGCAGTATTTT.

The CDR3 region is CAVVGVGQSKMFF. In DNA form, the CDR3 reads TGTGCCGTGGTGGGGGTGGGGCAGTCCAAGATGTTCTTC. This chain links TRBV6-5 with TRBJ2-1; possibly TRBD1 or TRBD2 for D (5 bases each). The CDR3 has 13 residues. V was clipped by 11 bases and J by 15 bases, with 26 bases between them. The germline CDR1 and CDR2 sequences are MNHEY and SVGAGI.